This T cell receptor beta chain comes out of a study of regulatory T cells in long-lasting Graves disease. Indicated time point: newly diagnosed GD, antithyroid drugs for less than 3 months. RNA from PBMCs was the source of the TCR library. In this cohort, patients came from an endocrinology department located in Xi'an, China. Arm-PCR with iRepertoire HTBI primers amplified the CDR3 regions for these TCR beta libraries. TCRdb recomputed calls from the multiplex PCR reads with MiXCR, one row per CDR3 protein. The top ten hold about 20% of the sample, which has more than 300,000 distinct CDR3 sequences, 15% seen once. Trimming cost V 4 bases and J 6 bases; bases outside gene matches: 13. Germline CDR1 SGHTA, CDR2 FQGNSA. The CDR3 extends over 16 amino acids. There are many counts of this clonotype. Its antigen remains unidentified. Whole-study findings and limits: With persistent disease, TRBV28, TRBJ1-2 and TRBJ2-5 were the favored segments. Having only a small sample size may have limited accuracy.

The chain uses TRBV7-2 and TRBJ2-7, with TRBD2 identical over 9 bases. This receptor was taken from a female donor with Graves disease. Sequenced material: peripheral blood mononuclear cells (PBMCs), taken at new diagnosis, from a patient treated with antithyroid drugs. The CDR3 DNA reads as TGTGCCAGCAGCTCGTCTCGGGCGGGAGGGCCGGGCGAGCAGTACTTC. Translating gives CASSSSRAGGPGEQYF.